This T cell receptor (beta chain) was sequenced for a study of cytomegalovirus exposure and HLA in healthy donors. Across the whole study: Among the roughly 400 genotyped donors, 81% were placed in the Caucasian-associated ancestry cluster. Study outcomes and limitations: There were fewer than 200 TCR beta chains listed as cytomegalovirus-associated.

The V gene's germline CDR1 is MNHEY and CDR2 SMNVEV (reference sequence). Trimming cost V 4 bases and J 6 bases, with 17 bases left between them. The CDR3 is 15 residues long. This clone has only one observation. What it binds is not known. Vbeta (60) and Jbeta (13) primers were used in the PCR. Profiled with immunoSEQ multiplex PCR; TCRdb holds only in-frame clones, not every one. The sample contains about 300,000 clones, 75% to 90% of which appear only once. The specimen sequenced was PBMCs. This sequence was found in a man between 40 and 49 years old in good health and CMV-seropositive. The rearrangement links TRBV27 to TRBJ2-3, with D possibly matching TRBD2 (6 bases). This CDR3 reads CASSSLAGRRDTQYF. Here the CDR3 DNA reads TGTGCCAGCAGTTCTTTGGCGGGGCGAAGGGATACGCAGTATTTT.